The rows below give T cell receptor beta chains drawn from one sample of a study of blood T cell repertoires in COVID-19. Only in-frame clones appear in the TCRdb table, and some are missing; sequencing was by immunoSEQ multiplex PCR. The table lists approximately 150,000 clones, 82% of them singletons, with more than 7.5% in the top ten. Sequencing input: peripheral blood. The receptors here all came from a woman aged 70-85 years with acute or convalescent COVID-19. The CDR3 runs from the conserved cysteine through the conserved F or W. Fields, in order: D gene, clone size, J gene, V gene, CDR3 DNA, CDR3 protein. D genes are given only for firm matches. A row's size may be missing; if present it is once, few, many or a size class.

TRBD2,NA,TRBJ2-7,TRBV4-3,TGCGCCAGCAGCCATAGGACTAGCGGGGAGTACGAGCAGTACTTC,CASSHRTSGEYEQYF
TRBD1,NA,TRBJ1-1,TRBV6-2/TRBV6-3,TGTGCCAGCAGTTACGGAAGTGACAGGGCCTTGAACACTGAAGCTTTCTTT,CASSYGSDRALNTEAFF
NA,NA,TRBJ2-1,TRBV4-3,TGCGCCAGCAGCCAAGAGTTAAGCGGCCTTTACTCCTCCTACAATGAGCAGTTCTTC,CASSQELSGLYSSYNEQFF
NA,NA,TRBJ1-1,TRBV28,TGTGCCAGCAGTCTCGGGGTGACTGAAGCTTTCTTT,CASSLGVTEAFF
TRBD1,NA,TRBJ1-1,TRBV16,TGTGCCAGCAGCCAATCGATCCCCAGGGGGAAAGCTTTCTTT,CASSQSIPRGKAFF
NA,NA,TRBJ2-1,TRBV5-1,TGCGCCAGCAGCTTGGGTCCGCTACGATACAATGAGCAGTTCTTC,CASSLGPLRYNEQFF
NA,NA,TRBJ2-7,TRBV13,TGTGCCAGCAGCTTAGGTGGTAGCCCCGACTCCTACGAGCAGTACTTC,CASSLGGSPDSYEQYF
NA,few,TRBJ2-5,TRBV6-1,TGTGCCAGCAGTGAAGTTACGAGGACCCAGTACTTC,CASSEVTRTQYF
NA,NA,TRBJ1-1,TRBV6-5,TGTGCCAGCACCCTAGCAGGAGTTGAAGAAGCTTTCTTT,CASTLAGVEEAFF
TRBD2,NA,TRBJ2-1,TRBV30,TGTGCCTGGAGTATCGGGACTAGCGCCGTGACAGCCTACAATGAGCAGTTCTTC,CAWSIGTSAVTAYNEQFF
NA,NA,TRBJ2-3,TRBV29-1,TGCAGCTCCGCCGGCGGGGTGGGCACAGATACGCAGTATTTT,CSSAGGVGTDTQYF
TRBD2,NA,TRBJ2-1,TRBV27,TGTGCCAGCAGTTTAAAGAGGAGCGGGAGTCCCTACAATGAGCAGTTCTTC,CASSLKRSGSPYNEQFF
NA,NA,TRBJ2-2,TRBV24-1,TGTGCCACCAGTTTCGGCACCGGGGAGCTGTTTTTT,CATSFGTGELFF
NA,NA,TRBJ1-2,TRBV4-1,TGCGCCAGCAGCCAAGCCTATCGCTCTAACTATGGCTACACCTTC,CASSQAYRSNYGYTF
NA,NA,TRBJ2-2,TRBV7-2,TGTGCCAGCAGCCATCGGTCATCCGGGGAGCTGTTTTTT,CASSHRSSGELFF
NA,NA,TRBJ1-6,TRBV7-9,TGTGCCAGCAGTGGCGAAGGGGATCGTTCACCCCTCCACTTT,CASSGEGDRSPLHF
TRBD1,NA,TRBJ1-2,TRBV6-5,TGTGCCAGCAGTCGGGGACAGGTCTATGGCTACACCTTC,CASSRGQVYGYTF
TRBD2,NA,TRBJ2-2,TRBV28,TGTGCCAGCAGTGTTACTAGCGGGGGGAAGGACGGGGAGCTGTTTTTT,CASSVTSGGKDGELFF
NA,NA,TRBJ2-3,TRBV2,TGTGCCAGCAGTGACGGAGGGGTAGCCTCAGATACGCAGTATTTT,CASSDGGVASDTQYF
TRBD1,NA,TRBJ2-3,TRBV5-4,TGTGCCAGCAGCTTAACCGGGACAGGGTACACAGATACGCAGTATTTT,CASSLTGTGYTDTQYF
TRBD1,NA,TRBJ1-1,TRBV5-1,TGCGCCAGCAGATTAAACCCGGGACAGTCGGGAACTGAAGCTTTCTTT,CASRLNPGQSGTEAFF
TRBD1,NA,TRBJ1-2,TRBV19,TGTGCCAGTAGTATAGTGGGGACAGTGCCTAACTATGGCTACACCTTC,CASSIVGTVPNYGYTF
NA,once,TRBJ1-2,TRBV18,TGTGCCAGCTCACCTCTACAGGAGAACTATGGCTACACCTTC,CASSPLQENYGYTF
NA,NA,TRBJ1-4,TRBV30,TGTGCCTGGAGTGGGGGAGGGGCGGGGGAAAAACTGTTTTTT,CAWSGGGAGEKLFF
NA,NA,TRBJ2-3,TRBV21-1,TGTGCCAGCAGCAACTTGGTTAGACTCACAGATACGCAGTATTTT,CASSNLVRLTDTQYF
TRBD2,NA,TRBJ2-1,TRBV9,TGTGCCAGCAGCGTAGATCCGACTAGCGGGGGGGAGGTTGAGCAGTTCTTC,CASSVDPTSGGEVEQFF
TRBD1,NA,TRBJ1-4,TRBV2,TGTGCCAGCAGTTCGGGACAGGGAAAGGCTAATGAAAAACTGTTTTTT,CASSSGQGKANEKLFF
TRBD1,NA,TRBJ1-4,TRBV7-9,TGTGCCAGCAGCCTCACACAGGGGATTAATGAAAAACTGTTTTTT,CASSLTQGINEKLFF